The sequence of this T cell receptor (beta chain) was determined in a study of shared clonotypes between healthy human individuals. Study-wide context: Each donor's CD8 memory used one plate, CD8 naive two, each CD4 subset three. Study-level points and caveats: Larger richness was generally estimated for naive than memory subsets. Sampling involved blood alone; tissue repertoires likely differ. Sequencing depth was predicted to influence how clonotypes are shared among donors.

This clone was seen a few times. Its antigen remains unknown. The data were produced by immunoSEQ multiplex PCR, yet TCRdb's version contains in-frame clones alone and is incomplete. The table lists roughly 1 million clones, approximately 70% of them singletons. From germline, CDR1 is SGHTA and CDR2 FQGNSA. The J segment lost 10 bases and the V segment lost 6 bases, leaving 13 bases of the junction unmatched. The CDR3 is 15 residues long. This chain links TRBV7-2 with TRBJ2-1, with 9 bases fitting TRBD2. This clonotype originated in a man aged 18 to 30 in good health. The sequencing input was memory CD4+ T cells sorted from blood. The subset denotes: CD45RA-negative fraction. CDR3 bases: TGTGCCAGCAGAGTGGGGCTAGCGGGAATAGGGGAGCAGTTCTTC. Its protein is CASRVGLAGIGEQFF.